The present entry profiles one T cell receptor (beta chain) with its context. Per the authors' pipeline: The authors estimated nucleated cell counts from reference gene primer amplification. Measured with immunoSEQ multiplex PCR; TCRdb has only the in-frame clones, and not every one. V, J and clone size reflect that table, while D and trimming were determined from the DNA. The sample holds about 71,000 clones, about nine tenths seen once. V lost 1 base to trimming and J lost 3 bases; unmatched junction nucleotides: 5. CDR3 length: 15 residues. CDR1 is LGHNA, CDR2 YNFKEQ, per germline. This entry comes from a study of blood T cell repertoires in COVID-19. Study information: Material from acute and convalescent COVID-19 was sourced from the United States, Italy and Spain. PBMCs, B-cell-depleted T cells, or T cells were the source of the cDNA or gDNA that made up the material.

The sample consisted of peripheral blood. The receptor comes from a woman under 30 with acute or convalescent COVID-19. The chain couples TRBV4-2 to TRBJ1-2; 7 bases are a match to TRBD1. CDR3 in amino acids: CASSQVTGTDYGYTF. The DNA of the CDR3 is TGTGCCAGCAGCCAAGTCACCGGGACAGACTATGGCTACACCTTC.